This record looks at one T cell receptor (beta chain) sequence and its context. The antigen is undetermined. TCRdb re-called the multiplex PCR reads through MiXCR, storing one row per CDR3 protein. There are 15,000 to 20,000 distinct CDR3 sequences in the sample; roughly 45% occur only once, and less than 15% lies in the top ten. This record comes from a study of breast tumors, draining lymph nodes, adjacent tissues. Trimming removed 7 bases from V and 3 bases from J, with 16 bases in between. CDR3 length: 15 residues. Germline CDR1 reads LGHNT; CDR2 reads FRNRAP. Whole-study results and caveats: The data were judged consistent with most tumor T cells coming from lymph node and expanding in tumor. Luminal-like breast cancer showed significantly greater tumor-nontumor repertoire similarity than basal-like breast cancer did.

Sequencing input: tumor-adjacent breast tissue. The sequence was collected from a female donor with breast cancer. Some clones in this sample may be carry-over from other donors' samples. This sequence joins TRBV12-5 and TRBJ1-5; D is possibly TRBD1 (5 bases). The chain's CDR3 is CASAQAREFNQPQHF. The CDR3 bases are TGTGCTAGTGCCCAAGCCAGGGAATTCAATCAGCCCCAGCATTTT. The variable domain in full, completed from reference TRBV12-5 and TRBJ1-5, reads DARVTQTPRHKVTEMGQEVTMRCQPILGHNTVFWYRQTMMQGLELLAYFRNRAPLDDSGMPKDRFSAEMPDATLATLKIQPSEPRDSAVYFCASAQAREFNQPQHFGDGTRLSIL.